The 9 T cell receptor beta chains presented below share a single source sample, sequenced in a study of cytomegalovirus exposure and HLA in healthy donors. Clones were sequenced by immunoSEQ multiplex PCR, and TCRdb holds only the in-frame ones, with some missing. Among about 160,000 clones listed, roughly 96% were seen once. Sequencing input: PBMCs. The receptors stem from a woman between 18 and 29 years old in good health and CMV-seronegative.

The V and J genes are TRBV5-1 and TRBJ2-7; TRBD1 matches at 7 bases. Germline CDR1 and CDR2: SGHRS and YFSETQ. This CDR3 is 14 amino acids long. The V segment lost 3 bases and the J segment 2 bases; nucleotides outside the gene matches: 5. This CDR3 is CASSYRQGTYEQYF. The DNA of the CDR3 is TGCGCCAGCAGCTATCGACAGGGAACCTACGAGCAGTACTTC. Drawing the rest from reference TRBV5-1 and TRBJ2-7, the complete variable domain is KAGVTQTPRYLIKTRGQQVTLSCSPISGHRSVSWYQQTPGQGLQFLFEYFSETQRNKGNFPGRFSGRQFSNSRSEMNVSTLELGDSALYLCASSYRQGTYEQYFGPGTRLTVT.

The rearrangement links TRBV5-8 to TRBJ1-1; tentative D call: TRBD1 (5 bases). The CDR3 is 15 residues long. Per germline, CDR1 SGHTS and CDR2 YDEGEE. Deletions cut 4 bases from V and 1 base from J, with 14 bases between. The CDR3 DNA follows: TGTGCCAGCAGCAGATTGGGACTCACGAACACTGAAGCTTTCTTT. Protein product: CASSRLGLTNTEAFF.

This clone was seen a single time. The genes are TRBV7-3 and TRBJ2-3; TRBD2 aligns across 10 bases. Looked up from germline, CDR1 is SGHTA and CDR2 is FQGTGA. V lost 4 bases to trimming and J lost 4 bases; unmatched junction nucleotides: 5. The CDR3 is 15 amino acids. CDR3 sequence (DNA): TGTGCCAGCAGCTCCCAGCGGGGGGGCCCAGATACGCAGTATTTT. Amino acid sequence: CASSSQRGGPDTQYF.

The chain carries TRBV27 and TRBJ1-1, with D perhaps matching TRBD1 (5 bases). The CDR3 extends over 12 amino acids. Trimming took 4 bases from V and 6 from J, leaving 9 bases between them. From germline, CDR1 is MNHEY and CDR2 SMNVEV (reference sequence). DNA of the CDR3: TGTGCCAGCAGTTCAAGGGGCCCTGAAGCTTTCTTT. It translates to CASSSRGPEAFF.

V is TRBV6-1 and J is TRBJ1-1; a weak D match, TRBD1 (5 bases). The CDR3 is made up of 13 amino acids. Trimming took off 3 bases at V and 2 bases at J, with 7 bases between the two ends. CDR1 is MNHNS, CDR2 SASEGT, per germline. DNA for the CDR3: TGTGCCAGCAGTGATCAGGGCAACACTGAAGCTTTCTTT. Its translation is CASSDQGNTEAFF.

The CDR3, as DNA: TGTGCCAGCACGACAGCGAACACTGAAGCTTTCTTT. Encoded protein: CASTTANTEAFF. The chain joins TRBV6-6 to TRBJ1-1; the D gene is possibly TRBD1 (5 bases). Deletions cut 7 bases from V and 1 base from J, with 7 bases between. Germline assignment: CDR1 MNHNY and CDR2 SVGAGI (reference sequence). This CDR3 comprises 12 residues.

Turning to this clone: The sample has other DNA sequences that encode this CDR3 too. The chain uses TRBV12-5 and TRBJ2-5; TRBD1 might be the D (6 bases). From germline, CDR1 is LGHNT and CDR2 FRNRAP. The CDR3 is 12 amino acids. Trimming removed 5 bases from V and 4 bases from J, with 8 bases in between. As DNA, the CDR3 is TGTGCTAGTGGTCCGGACAGAGAGACCCAGTACTTC. Protein sequence: CASGPDRETQYF.

V usage is TRBV27 and J usage is TRBJ1-3, with 8 bases lining up with TRBD1. CDR1 and CDR2 (germline): MNHEY, SMNVEV (reference sequence). Trimming at V came to 5 bases and at J to 4 bases, leaving 7 bases not matched to a gene. The CDR3 is made up of 15 amino acids. The DNA of the CDR3 is TGTGCCAGCAGTCCTCGACAGGGGTCCGGAAACACCATATATTTT. It translates to CASSPRQGSGNTIYF.

The chain recombines TRBV7-2 with TRBJ2-7; D may be TRBD2 (6 bases). Germline loops: CDR1 SGHTA, CDR2 FQGNSA. CDR3 length: 13 residues. V was shortened by 5 bases and J by 2 bases, with 10 bases between the two germline ends. The DNA of the CDR3 is TGTGCCAGCAGCAGGGACTTCACCTACGAGCAGTACTTC. Protein: CASSRDFTYEQYF.